These 3 T cell receptor beta chains came from one sample sequenced in a study of Ad26.COV2.S vaccination and SARS-CoV-2 variants. Clones were sequenced by immunoSEQ multiplex PCR, and TCRdb holds only the in-frame ones, with some missing. The repertoire consists of around 370,000 clones, with about 92% occurring once and the leading ten covering around 4%. Source: peripheral blood, taken after recovery from COVID-19. These receptors all stem from a human donor who had recovered from COVID-19.

The CDR3 reads CASSFLAGGPNEQFF. The DNA for the CDR3 is TGTGCCAGCAGCTTCTTAGCGGGGGGCCCCAATGAGCAGTTCTTC. The rearrangement joins TRBV7-8 to TRBJ2-1; 10 bases are shared with TRBD2. Germline loops: CDR1 SGHVS, CDR2 FQNEAQ. V trimming: 3 bases; J trimming: 6 bases; junction bases outside the gene matches: 5. This CDR3 has 15 amino acids. Full variable domain (rest looked up from reference TRBV7-8 and TRBJ2-1): GAGVSQSPRYKVAKRGQDVALRCDPISGHVSLFWYQQALGQGPEFLTYFQNEAQLDKSGLPSDRFFAERPEGSVSTLKIQRTQQEDSAVYLCASSFLAGGPNEQFFGPGTRLTVL.

This clone was seen only once. The chain couples TRBV3-1 (or the pseudogene TRBV3-2) to TRBJ1-6, with D perhaps TRBD1 (5 bases). The V end lost 1 base, the J end lost 7 bases, and 11 bases lay between the germline ends. The germline gives CDR1 LGHDT, CDR2 YNNKEL (reference sequence). The length of the CDR3 is 15 residues. CDR3 sequence: CASSQAGTVNSPLHF. DNA of the CDR3: TGTGCCAGCAGCCAAGCGGGGACTGTGAATTCACCCCTCCACTTT.

The chain links TRBV4-1 to TRBJ1-2; no definite D call. Germline CDR1 MGHRA, CDR2 YSYEKL. This CDR3 has 13 amino acids. With 0 bases removed from V and 7 bases from J, the gap between germline ends came to 9 bases. The DNA of the CDR3 is TGCGCCAGCAGCCAAGACAGGAGGGTTGGCTACACCTTC. As protein: CASSQDRRVGYTF.